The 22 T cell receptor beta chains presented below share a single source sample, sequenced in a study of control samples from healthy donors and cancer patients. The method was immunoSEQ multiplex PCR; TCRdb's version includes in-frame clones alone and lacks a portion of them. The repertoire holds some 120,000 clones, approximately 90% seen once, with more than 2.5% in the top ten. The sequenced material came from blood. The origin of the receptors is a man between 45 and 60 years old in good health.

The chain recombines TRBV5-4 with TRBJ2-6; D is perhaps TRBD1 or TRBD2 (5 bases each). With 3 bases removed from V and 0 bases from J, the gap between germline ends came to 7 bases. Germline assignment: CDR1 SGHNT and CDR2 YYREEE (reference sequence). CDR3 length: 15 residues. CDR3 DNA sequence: TGTGCCAGCAGCTCGGGACCCTCTGGGGCCAACGTCCTGACTTTC. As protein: CASSSGPSGANVLTF.

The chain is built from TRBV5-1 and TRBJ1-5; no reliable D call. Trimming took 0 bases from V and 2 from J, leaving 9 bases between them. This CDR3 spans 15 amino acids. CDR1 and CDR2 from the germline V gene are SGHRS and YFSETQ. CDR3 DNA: TGCGCCAGCAGCTTGGGGGGTACGGGCAATCAGCCCCAGCATTTT. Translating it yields CASSLGGTGNQPQHF.

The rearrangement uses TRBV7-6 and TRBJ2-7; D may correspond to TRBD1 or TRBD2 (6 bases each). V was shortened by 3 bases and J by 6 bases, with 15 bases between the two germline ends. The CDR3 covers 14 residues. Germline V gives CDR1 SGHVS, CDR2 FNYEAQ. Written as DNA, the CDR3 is TGTGCCAGCAGCTTGGCCGGGGGCGCGTCCGAGCAGTACTTC. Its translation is CASSLAGGASEQYF.

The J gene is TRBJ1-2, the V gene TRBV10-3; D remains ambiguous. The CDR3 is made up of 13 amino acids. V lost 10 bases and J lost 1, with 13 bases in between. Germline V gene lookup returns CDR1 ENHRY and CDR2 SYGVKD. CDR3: CATRGSVNYGYTF. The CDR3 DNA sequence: TGTGCCACACGGGGTTCAGTTAACTATGGCTACACCTTC.

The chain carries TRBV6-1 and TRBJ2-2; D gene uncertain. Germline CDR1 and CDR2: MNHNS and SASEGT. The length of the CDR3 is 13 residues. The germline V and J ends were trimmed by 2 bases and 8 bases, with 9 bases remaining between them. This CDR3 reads CASSESLSGELFF. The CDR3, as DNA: TGTGCCAGCAGTGAAAGTCTGTCTGGGGAGCTGTTTTTT.

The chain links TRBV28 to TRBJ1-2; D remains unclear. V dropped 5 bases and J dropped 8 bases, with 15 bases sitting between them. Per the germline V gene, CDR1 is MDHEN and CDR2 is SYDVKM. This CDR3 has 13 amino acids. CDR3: CASSPYQVAGYTF. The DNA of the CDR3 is TGTGCCAGCAGTCCATACCAGGTAGCGGGCTACACCTTC.

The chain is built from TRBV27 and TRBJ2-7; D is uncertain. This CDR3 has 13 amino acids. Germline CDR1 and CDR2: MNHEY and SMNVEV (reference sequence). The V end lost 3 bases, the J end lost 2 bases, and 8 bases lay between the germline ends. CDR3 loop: CASSLAGPYEQYF. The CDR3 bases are TGTGCCAGCAGTTTGGCAGGCCCCTACGAGCAGTACTTC.

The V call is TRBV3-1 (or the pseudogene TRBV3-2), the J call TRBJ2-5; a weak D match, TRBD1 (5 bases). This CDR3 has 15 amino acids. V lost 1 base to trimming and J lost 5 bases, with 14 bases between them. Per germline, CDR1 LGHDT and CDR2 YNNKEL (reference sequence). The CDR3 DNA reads TGTGCCAGCAGCCAAGGTTTGGGGCTTAGGGAGACCCAGTACTTC. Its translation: CASSQGLGLRETQYF.

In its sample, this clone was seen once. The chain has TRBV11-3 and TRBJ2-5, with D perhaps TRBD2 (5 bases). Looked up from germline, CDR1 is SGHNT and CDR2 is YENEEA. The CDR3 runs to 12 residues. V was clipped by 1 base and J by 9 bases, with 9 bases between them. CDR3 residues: CASSLGRSSQYF. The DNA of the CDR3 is TGTGCCAGCAGCTTAGGGAGGTCTTCCCAGTACTTC.

The CDR3 DNA sequence: TGCAGTGCTGCCAAAGGGAACGAGCAGTACTTC. Its protein product is CSAAKGNEQYF. The V and J genes are TRBV20-1 and TRBJ2-7; no firm D call. Germline CDR1 is DFQATT and CDR2 is SNEGSKA (reference sequence). The CDR3 runs 11 residues. V shed 5 bases and J shed 5 bases, with 10 bases lying between them.

The CDR3 loop is CATSDFKSSYANNEQFF. The CDR3 DNA sequence: TGTGCCACCAGTGATTTTAAAAGTAGCTATGCAAACAATGAGCAGTTCTTC. V usage is TRBV24-1 and J usage is TRBJ2-1, with D unclear. V was shortened by 1 base and J by 5 bases, with 17 bases between the two germline ends. Germline values: CDR1 KGHDR, CDR2 SFDVKD. The CDR3 spans 17 residues.

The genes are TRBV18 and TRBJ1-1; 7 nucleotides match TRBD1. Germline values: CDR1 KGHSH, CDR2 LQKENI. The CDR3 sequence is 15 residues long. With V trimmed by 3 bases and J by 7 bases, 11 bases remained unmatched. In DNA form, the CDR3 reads TGTGCCAGCTCACCCAGTCGGACAGGTTCGGGTGAAGCTTTCTTT. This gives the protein CASSPSRTGSGEAFF.

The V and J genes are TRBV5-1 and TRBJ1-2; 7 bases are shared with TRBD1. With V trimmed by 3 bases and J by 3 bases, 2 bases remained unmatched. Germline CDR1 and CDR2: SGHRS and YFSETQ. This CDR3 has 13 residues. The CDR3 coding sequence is TGCGCCAGCAGCTACGGGACAGACTATGGCTACACCTTC. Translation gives CASSYGTDYGYTF. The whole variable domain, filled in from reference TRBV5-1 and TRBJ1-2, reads KAGVTQTPRYLIKTRGQQVTLSCSPISGHRSVSWYQQTPGQGLQFLFEYFSETQRNKGNFPGRFSGRQFSNSRSEMNVSTLELGDSALYLCASSYGTDYGYTFGSGTRLTVV.

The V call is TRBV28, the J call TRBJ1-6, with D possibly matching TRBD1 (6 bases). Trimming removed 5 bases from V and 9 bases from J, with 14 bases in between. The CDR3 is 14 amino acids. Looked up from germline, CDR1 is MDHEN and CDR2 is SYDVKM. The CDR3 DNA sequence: TGTGCCAGCAGTGCCCACAGGGTGGGTTCACCCCTCCACTTT. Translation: CASSAHRVGSPLHF.

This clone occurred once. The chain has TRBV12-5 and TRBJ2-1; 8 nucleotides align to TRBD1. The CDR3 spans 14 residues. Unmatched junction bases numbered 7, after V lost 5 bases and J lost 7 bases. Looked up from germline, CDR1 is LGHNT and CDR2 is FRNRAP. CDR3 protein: CASGDRQGWNEQFF. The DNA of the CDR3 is TGTGCTAGTGGTGACCGACAGGGGTGGAATGAGCAGTTCTTC.

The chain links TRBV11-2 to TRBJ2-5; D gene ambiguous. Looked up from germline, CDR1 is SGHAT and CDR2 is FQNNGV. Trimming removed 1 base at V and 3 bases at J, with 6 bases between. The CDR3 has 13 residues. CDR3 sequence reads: CASSLAKEETQYF. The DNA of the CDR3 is TGTGCCAGCAGCTTAGCCAAGGAAGAGACCCAGTACTTC.

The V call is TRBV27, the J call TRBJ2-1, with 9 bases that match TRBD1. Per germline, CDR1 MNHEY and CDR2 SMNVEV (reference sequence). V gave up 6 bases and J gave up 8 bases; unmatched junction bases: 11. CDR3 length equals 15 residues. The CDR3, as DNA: TGTGCCAGCAGACTACGGACAGGGGTCAGACATGAGCAGTTCTTC. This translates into CASRLRTGVRHEQFF.

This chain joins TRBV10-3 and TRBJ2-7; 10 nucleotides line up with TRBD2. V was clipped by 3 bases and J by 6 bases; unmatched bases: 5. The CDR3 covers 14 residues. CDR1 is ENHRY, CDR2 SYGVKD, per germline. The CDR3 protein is CAISDIAGGSEQYF. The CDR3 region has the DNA TGTGCCATCAGTGACATAGCGGGGGGAAGCGAGCAGTACTTC.

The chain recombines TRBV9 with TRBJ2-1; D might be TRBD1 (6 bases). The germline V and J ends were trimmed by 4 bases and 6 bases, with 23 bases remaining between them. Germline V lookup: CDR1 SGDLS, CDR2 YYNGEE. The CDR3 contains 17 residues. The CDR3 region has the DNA TGTGCCAGCAGCTCAAGCCGTCCGGGACAAGGACCCAATGAGCAGTTCTTC. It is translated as CASSSSRPGQGPNEQFF.

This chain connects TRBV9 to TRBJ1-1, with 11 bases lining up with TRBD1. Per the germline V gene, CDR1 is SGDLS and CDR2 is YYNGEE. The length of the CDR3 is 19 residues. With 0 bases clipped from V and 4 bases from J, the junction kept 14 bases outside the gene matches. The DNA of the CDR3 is TGTGCCAGCAGCGTAGCTATAGGACAGGGGGCAGGTAGTGGCACTGAAGCTTTCTTT. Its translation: CASSVAIGQGAGSGTEAFF.

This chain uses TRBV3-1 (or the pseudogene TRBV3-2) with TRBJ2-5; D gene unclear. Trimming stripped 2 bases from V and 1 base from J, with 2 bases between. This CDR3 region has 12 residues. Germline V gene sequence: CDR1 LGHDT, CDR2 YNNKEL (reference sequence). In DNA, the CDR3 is TGTGCCAGCAGCCAAATCCAAGAGACCCAGTACTTC. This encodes CASSQIQETQYF.

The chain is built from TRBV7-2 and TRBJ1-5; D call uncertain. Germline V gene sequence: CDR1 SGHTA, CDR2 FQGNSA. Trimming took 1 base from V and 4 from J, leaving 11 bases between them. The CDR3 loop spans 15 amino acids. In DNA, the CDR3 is TGTGCCAGCAGCTTAGTGTCCGGGTCAAATCAGCCCCAGCATTTT. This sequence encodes CASSLVSGSNQPQHF.